This T cell receptor beta chain was identified in a study of blood T cell repertoires in COVID-19. Across fewer than 25 US areas, participants ranged in age from about 18 to 89 years. Self-reported history from a screening survey and questionnaire set each donor's cohort. The V gene's germline CDR1 is SGHDN and CDR2 FVKESK. The V and J ends lost 1 base and 7 bases, in that order; junction bases with no gene match: 6. The CDR3 has 15 residues. Profiled with immunoSEQ multiplex PCR; TCRdb holds only in-frame clones, not every one. Of 100,000 to 150,000 clones detected, over 80% appear once; the ten largest clones hold approximately 3.5%.

This TCR was sampled from a woman in her twenties or thirties who had recovered from COVID-19. Material: PBMCs or T cells enriched from blood (not recorded which). V gene TRBV14 combines with J gene TRBJ1-2, with 10 bases fitting TRBD1. The chain's CDR3 is CASSQVRGQGSGYTF. Here the CDR3 DNA reads TGTGCCAGCAGCCAAGTTCGGGGACAGGGGAGTGGCTACACCTTC.